The rows below give T cell receptor beta chains drawn from one sample of a study of T cells in Graves' hyperthyroidism and ophthalmopathy. TCRdb reprocessed the multiplex PCR reads via MiXCR and lists one record per CDR3 protein. The sample records about 520,000 distinct CDR3 sequences, approximately 24% being singletons. Sequenced material: blood. The receptors here all came from a young woman with Graves' ophthalmopathy. Each CDR3 is given with its conserved first and last residue. The D gene is left open where the match is weak. Clone size appears in some rows only: once, few, many, or a class for an expanded clone.

J: TRBJ2-4; size: few; V: TRBV20-1; D: TRBD1; DNA: TGCAGTGCGAGATCCGGGACAGGAATTAAAAACATTCAGTACTTC; CDR3: CSARSGTGIKNIQYF
J: TRBJ1-5; size: many; V: TRBV28; D: TRBD1; DNA: TGTGCCAGCAGTATCCGGGGACAGGGTTGGCAGCCCCAGCATTTT; CDR3: CASSIRGQGWQPQHF
J: TRBJ1-2; size: many; V: TRBV11-2; D: .; DNA: TGTGCCAGCAGTCCCACACAGGCCCCAACCCACTTC; CDR3: CASSPTQAPTHF
J: TRBJ2-7; size: many; V: TRBV7-2; D: .; DNA: TGTGCCAGCAGCTCAGGACAGCCGAGCTCCTACGAGCAGTACTTC; CDR3: CASSSGQPSSYEQYF
J: TRBJ1-4; size: .; V: TRBV28; D: TRBD1; DNA: TGTGCCAGCAGTTCGGGACAGGGATTCGGAAAACTGTTTTTT; CDR3: CASSSGQGFGKLFF
J: TRBJ1-1; size: many; V: TRBV20-1; D: TRBD1; DNA: TGCAGTGCTAGAGGCGACCGGGACAGGGTCACTGAAGCTTTCTTT; CDR3: CSARGDRDRVTEAFF
J: TRBJ2-4; size: few; V: TRBV5-1; D: .; DNA: TGCGCCAGCACTCAAGGGGGTGCCAAAAACATTCAGTACTTC; CDR3: CASTQGGAKNIQYF
J: TRBJ1-3; size: .; V: TRBV5-1; D: TRBD1; DNA: TGCGCCAGCCAACGGACAGGGGACCCTGGAAACACCATATATTTT; CDR3: CASQRTGDPGNTIYF
J: TRBJ2-7; size: .; V: TRBV20-1; D: TRBD1; DNA: TGCAGTGCCGAGGACAGGGCCGTCTACGAGCAGTACTTC; CDR3: CSAEDRAVYEQYF
J: TRBJ2-1; size: many; V: TRBV6-1; D: TRBD2; DNA: TGTGCCAGCAGTGAACCAGGACTAGCGGCCGCTCGGAATGAGCAGTTCTTC; CDR3: CASSEPGLAAARNEQFF
J: TRBJ1-2; size: .; V: TRBV2; D: TRBD1; DNA: TGTGCCAGCAGACCGCAGGGGGCCCGGCCATTTGGCTACACCTTC; CDR3: CASRPQGARPFGYTF
J: TRBJ2-3; size: many; V: TRBV6-4; D: .; DNA: TGTGCCAGCAGTGACATTAAGGGCACAGATACGCAGTATTTT; CDR3: CASSDIKGTDTQYF
J: TRBJ2-5; size: .; V: TRBV5-1; D: .; DNA: TGCGCCAGCAGCTTGTACGGGACGGAGACCCAGTACTTC; CDR3: CASSLYGTETQYF
J: TRBJ2-7; size: many; V: TRBV6-1; D: .; DNA: TGTGCCAGCATGGAAGGGGTCGGCTCCTACGAGCAGTACTTC; CDR3: CASMEGVGSYEQYF
J: TRBJ1-6; size: .; V: TRBV6-1; D: .; DNA: TGTGCCAGCAGTGGAGAGGTCACCAATTCACCCCTCCACTTT; CDR3: CASSGEVTNSPLHF